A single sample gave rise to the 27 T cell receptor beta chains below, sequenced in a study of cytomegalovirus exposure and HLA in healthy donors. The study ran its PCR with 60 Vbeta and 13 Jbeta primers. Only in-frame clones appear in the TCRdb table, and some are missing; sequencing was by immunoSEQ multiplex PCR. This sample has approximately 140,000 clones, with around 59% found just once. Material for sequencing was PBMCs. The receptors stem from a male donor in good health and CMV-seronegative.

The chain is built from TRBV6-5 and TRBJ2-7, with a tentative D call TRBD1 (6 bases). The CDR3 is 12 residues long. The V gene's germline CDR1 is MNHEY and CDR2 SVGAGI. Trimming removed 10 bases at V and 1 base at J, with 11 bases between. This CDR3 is CATWDTSYEQYF. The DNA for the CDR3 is TGTGCCACCTGGGACACTTCCTACGAGCAGTACTTC.

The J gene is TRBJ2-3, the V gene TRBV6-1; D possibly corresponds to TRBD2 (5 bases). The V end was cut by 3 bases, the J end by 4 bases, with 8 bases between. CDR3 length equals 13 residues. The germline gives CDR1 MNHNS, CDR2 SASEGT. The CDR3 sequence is CASSEMDSDTQYF. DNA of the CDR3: TGTGCCAGCAGTGAGATGGACTCAGATACGCAGTATTTT.

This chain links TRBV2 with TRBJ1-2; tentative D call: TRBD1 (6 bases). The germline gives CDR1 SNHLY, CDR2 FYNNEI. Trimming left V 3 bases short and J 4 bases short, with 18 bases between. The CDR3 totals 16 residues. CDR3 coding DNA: TGTGCCAGCAGTGAGACGGTGGGGGCCCCTAGCTATGGCTACACCTTC. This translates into CASSETVGAPSYGYTF.

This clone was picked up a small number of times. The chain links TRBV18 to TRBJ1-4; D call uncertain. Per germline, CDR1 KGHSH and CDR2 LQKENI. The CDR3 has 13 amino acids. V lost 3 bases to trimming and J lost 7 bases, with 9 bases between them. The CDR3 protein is CASSPDQIEKLFF. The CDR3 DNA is TGTGCCAGCTCACCCGATCAGATTGAAAAACTGTTTTTT. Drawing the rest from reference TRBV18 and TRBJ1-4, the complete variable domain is NAGVMQNPRHLVRRRGQEARLRCSPMKGHSHVYWYRQLPEEGLKFMVYLQKENIIDESGMPKERFSAEFPKEGPSILRIQQVVRGDSAAYFCASSPDQIEKLFFGSGTQLSVL.

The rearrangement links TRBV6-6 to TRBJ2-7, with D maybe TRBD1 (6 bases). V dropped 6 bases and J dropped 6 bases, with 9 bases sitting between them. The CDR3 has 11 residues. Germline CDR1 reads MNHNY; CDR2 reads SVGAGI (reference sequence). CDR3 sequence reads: CASSSGAEQYF. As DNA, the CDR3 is TGTGCCAGCAGCTCAGGGGCCGAGCAGTACTTC.

CDR3 protein: CASSLAAAGNEKLFF. As DNA, the CDR3 is TGTGCCAGCAGCTTAGCGGCAGCGGGTAATGAAAAACTGTTTTTT. The chain recombines TRBV7-8 with TRBJ1-4; D call uncertain. V was cut by 0 bases and J by 4 bases, with 9 bases left in between. Per the germline V gene, CDR1 is SGHVS and CDR2 is FQNEAQ. This CDR3 spans 15 amino acids.

The CDR3 is CASSPWTSGGNTGELFF. The CDR3 DNA follows: TGTGCCAGCAGCCCCTGGACTAGCGGGGGGAACACCGGGGAGCTGTTTTTT. The chain recombines TRBV7-8 with TRBJ2-2; 13 nucleotides align to TRBD2. Trimming removed 5 bases from V and 1 base from J; junction bases left unmatched: 4. The CDR3 totals 17 residues. Germline V gives CDR1 SGHVS, CDR2 FQNEAQ.

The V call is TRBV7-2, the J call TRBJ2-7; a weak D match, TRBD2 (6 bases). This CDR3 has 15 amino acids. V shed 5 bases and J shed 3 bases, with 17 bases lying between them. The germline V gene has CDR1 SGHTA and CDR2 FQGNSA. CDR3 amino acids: CASSPSWRDNYEQYF. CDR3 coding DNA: TGTGCCAGCAGCCCAAGTTGGCGGGATAACTACGAGCAGTACTTC. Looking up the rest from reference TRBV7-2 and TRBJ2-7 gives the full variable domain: GAGVSQSPSNKVTEKGKDVELRCDPISGHTALYWYRQSLGQGLEFLIYFQGNSAPDKSGLPSDRFSAERTGGSVSTLTIQRTQQEDSAVYLCASSPSWRDNYEQYFGPGTRLTVT.

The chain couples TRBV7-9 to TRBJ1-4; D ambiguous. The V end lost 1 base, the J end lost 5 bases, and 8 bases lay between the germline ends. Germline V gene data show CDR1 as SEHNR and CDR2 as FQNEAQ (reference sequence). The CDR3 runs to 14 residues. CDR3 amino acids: CASSLGSVNEKLFF. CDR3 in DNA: TGTGCCAGCAGCTTAGGCAGCGTAAATGAAAAACTGTTTTTT.

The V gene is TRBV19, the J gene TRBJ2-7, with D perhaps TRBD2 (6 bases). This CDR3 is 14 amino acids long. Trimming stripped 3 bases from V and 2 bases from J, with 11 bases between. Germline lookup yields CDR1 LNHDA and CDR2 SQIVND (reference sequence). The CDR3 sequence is CASSMFGGTYEQYF. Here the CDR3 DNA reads TGTGCCAGTAGTATGTTCGGGGGTACCTACGAGCAGTACTTC.

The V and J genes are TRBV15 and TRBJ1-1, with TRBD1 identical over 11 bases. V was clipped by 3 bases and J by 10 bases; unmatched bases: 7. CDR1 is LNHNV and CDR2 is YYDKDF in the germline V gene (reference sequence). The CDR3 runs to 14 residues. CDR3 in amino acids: CATSRDRGLPVAFF. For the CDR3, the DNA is TGTGCCACCAGCAGGGACAGGGGGCTTCCAGTAGCTTTCTTT.

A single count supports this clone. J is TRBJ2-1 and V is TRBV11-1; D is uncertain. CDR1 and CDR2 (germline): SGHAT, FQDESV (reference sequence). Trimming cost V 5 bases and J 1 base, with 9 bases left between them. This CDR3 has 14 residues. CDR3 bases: TGTGCCAGCAGCCCCACTTTTTCCTACAATGAGCAGTTCTTC. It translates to CASSPTFSYNEQFF.

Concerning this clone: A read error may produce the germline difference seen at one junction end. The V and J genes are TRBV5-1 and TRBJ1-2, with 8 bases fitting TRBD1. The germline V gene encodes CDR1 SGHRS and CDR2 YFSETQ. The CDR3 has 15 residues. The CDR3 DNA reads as TGCGCCAGCAGCGCGGGACAGGTCTCGAACTATGGCTACCCCTTC. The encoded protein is CASSAGQVSNYGYPF.

CDR3 sequence reads: CASSDGQGGWETQYF. Here the CDR3 DNA reads TGTGCCAGCAGTGACGGACAGGGGGGGTGGGAGACCCAGTACTTC. The chain uses TRBV2 and TRBJ2-5, with 10 nucleotides matching TRBD1. J lost 5 bases, V lost 3 bases, and 6 bases had no gene match. There are 15 residues in the CDR3. The V gene's germline CDR1 is SNHLY and CDR2 FYNNEI.

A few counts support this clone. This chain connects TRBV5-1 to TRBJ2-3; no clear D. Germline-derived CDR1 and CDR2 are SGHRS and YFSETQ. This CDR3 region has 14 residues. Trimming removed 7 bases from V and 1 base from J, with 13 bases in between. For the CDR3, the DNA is TGCGCCAGCGTTGACTCCTACCGCACAGATACGCAGTATTTT. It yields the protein CASVDSYRTDTQYF.

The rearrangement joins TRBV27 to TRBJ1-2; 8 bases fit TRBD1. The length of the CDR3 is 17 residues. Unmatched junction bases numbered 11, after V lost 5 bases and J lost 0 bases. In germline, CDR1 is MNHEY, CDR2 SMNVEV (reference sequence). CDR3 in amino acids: CASSPQGARGTNYGYTF. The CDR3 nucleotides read TGTGCCAGCAGTCCCCAGGGGGCCCGAGGGACTAACTATGGCTACACCTTC.

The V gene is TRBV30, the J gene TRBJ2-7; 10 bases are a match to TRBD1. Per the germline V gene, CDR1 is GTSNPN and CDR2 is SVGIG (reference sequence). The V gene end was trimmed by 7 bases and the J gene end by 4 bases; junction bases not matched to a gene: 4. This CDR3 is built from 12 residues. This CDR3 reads CASTGGGYEQYF. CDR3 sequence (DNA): TGTGCCTCGACAGGGGGCGGATACGAGCAGTACTTC.

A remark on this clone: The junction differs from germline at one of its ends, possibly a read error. The chain's CDR3 is CARSLAAGGRDNEQFF. CDR3 bases: TGTGCCCGCAGCTTAGCCGCGGGGGGCAGGGACAATGAGCAGTTCTTC. The J gene is TRBJ2-1, the V gene TRBV7-3, with 8 bases identical to TRBD2. Germline V gene data show CDR1 as SGHTA and CDR2 as FQGTGA. The CDR3 contains 16 residues.

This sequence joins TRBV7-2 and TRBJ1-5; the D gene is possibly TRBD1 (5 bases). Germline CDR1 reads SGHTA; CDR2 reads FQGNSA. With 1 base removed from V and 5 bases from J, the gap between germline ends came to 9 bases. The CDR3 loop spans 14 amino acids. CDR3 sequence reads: CASSLVGGDQPQHF. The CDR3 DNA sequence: TGTGCCAGCAGCTTAGTTGGGGGGGATCAGCCCCAGCATTTT.

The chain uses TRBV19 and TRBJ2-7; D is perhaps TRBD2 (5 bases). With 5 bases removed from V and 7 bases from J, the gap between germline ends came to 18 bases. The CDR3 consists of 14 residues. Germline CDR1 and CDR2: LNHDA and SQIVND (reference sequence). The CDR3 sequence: CASSLGSTPGEQYF. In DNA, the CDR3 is TGTGCCAGTAGTCTCGGGTCAACTCCGGGGGAGCAGTACTTC.

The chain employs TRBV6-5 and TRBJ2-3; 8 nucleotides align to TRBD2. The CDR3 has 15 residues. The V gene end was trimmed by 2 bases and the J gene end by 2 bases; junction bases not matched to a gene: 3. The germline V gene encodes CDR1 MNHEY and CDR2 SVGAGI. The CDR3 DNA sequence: TGTGCCAGCAGTTACGTAGCGGGGATCACAGATACGCAGTATTTT. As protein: CASSYVAGITDTQYF.

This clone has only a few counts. As DNA, the CDR3 is TGTGCCAGCAGCCCCTTGGGCGGGTGGCTCGGCAATCAGCCCCAGCATTTT. The encoded protein is CASSPLGGWLGNQPQHF. V and J are TRBV27 and TRBJ1-5; D unclear. Trimming cost V 6 bases and J 2 bases, with 20 bases left between them. This CDR3 region has 17 residues. CDR1 and CDR2 (germline): MNHEY, SMNVEV (reference sequence).

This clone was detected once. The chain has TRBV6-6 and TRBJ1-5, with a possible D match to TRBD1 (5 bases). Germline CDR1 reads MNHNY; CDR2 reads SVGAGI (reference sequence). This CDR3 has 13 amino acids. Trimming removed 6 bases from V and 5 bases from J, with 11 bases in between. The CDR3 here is CASRHRLDQPQHF. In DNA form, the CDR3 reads TGTGCCAGCAGACACAGGTTGGATCAGCCCCAGCATTTT.

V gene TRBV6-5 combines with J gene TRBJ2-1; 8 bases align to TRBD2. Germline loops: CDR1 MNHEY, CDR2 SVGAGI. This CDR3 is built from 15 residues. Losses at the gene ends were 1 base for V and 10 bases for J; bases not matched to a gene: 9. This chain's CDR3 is CASSYFQTKRGEQFF. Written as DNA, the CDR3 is TGTGCCAGCAGTTACTTCCAGACAAAGCGGGGGGAGCAGTTCTTC.

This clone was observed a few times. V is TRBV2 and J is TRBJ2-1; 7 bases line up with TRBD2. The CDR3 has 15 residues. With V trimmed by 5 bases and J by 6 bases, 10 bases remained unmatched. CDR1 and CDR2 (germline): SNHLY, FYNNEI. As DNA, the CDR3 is TGTGCCAGCAGTCTTCTAGCGGCGACCGTCAATGAGCAGTTCTTC. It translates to CASSLLAATVNEQFF.

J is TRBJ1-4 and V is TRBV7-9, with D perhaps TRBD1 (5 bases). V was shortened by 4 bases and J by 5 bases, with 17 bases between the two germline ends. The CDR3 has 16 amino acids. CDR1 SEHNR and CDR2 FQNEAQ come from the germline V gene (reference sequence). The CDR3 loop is CASSSLAGRGNEKLFF. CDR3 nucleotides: TGTGCCAGCAGCTCCCTCGCTGGGAGGGGAAATGAAAAACTGTTTTTT.

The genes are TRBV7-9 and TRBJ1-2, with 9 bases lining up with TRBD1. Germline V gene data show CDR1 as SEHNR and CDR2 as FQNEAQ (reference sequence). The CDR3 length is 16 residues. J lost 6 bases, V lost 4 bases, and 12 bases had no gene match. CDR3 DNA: TGTGCCAGCAGCTCAATCATGGACAGGGGAAGGGATGGCTACACCTTC. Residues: CASSSIMDRGRDGYTF.